The 18 T cell receptor beta chains below come from one sample, sequenced in a study of shared clonotypes between healthy human individuals. Generated by immunoSEQ multiplex PCR, the TCRdb table keeps only in-frame clones and is missing some. The sample shows approximately 2,000,000 clones, less than 95% of them seen only once. Material for sequencing was naive CD4+ T cells from PBMCs. As to subset: CD45RA+ positively selected. All receptors derive from a young man in good health. Some clones in this sample may be carry-over from other donors' samples.

This clone occurred once. The V call is TRBV6-6, the J call TRBJ1-5; possible D gene TRBD1, 5 bases. This CDR3 spans 15 amino acids. Trimming removed 6 bases at V and 2 bases at J, with 14 bases between. CDR1 and CDR2 (germline): MNHNY, SVGAGI (reference sequence). The CDR3 is CASRREGQGNQPQHF. The DNA for the CDR3 is TGTGCCAGCAGGCGAGAGGGGCAGGGCAATCAGCCCCAGCATTTT.

The genes are TRBV30 and TRBJ2-2; 11 bases align to TRBD2. J was trimmed by 0 bases and V by 0 bases; bases with no gene match: 12. The germline V gene encodes CDR1 GTSNPN and CDR2 SVGIG (reference sequence). This CDR3 is 20 amino acids long. CDR3 region: CAWSVSRLAGGASNTGELFF. CDR3 coding DNA: TGTGCCTGGAGTGTAAGCCGGCTAGCGGGAGGCGCATCGAACACCGGGGAGCTGTTTTTT.

V gene TRBV4-3 combines with J gene TRBJ2-7; D not certain. The CDR3 is made up of 14 amino acids. Trimming shortened V by 0 bases and J by 0 bases, and 6 bases separated the two germline ends. Germline CDR1 is LGHNA and CDR2 is YSLEER. In nucleotides, the CDR3 is TGCGCCAGCAGCCAAGATTCAGCCTCCTACGAGCAGTACTTC. Residues: CASSQDSASYEQYF.

The gene calls are TRBV5-1 and TRBJ1-1; 11 nucleotides line up with TRBD1. This CDR3 has 17 residues. V was pared by 2 bases and J by 5 bases, with 11 bases of the junction left unmatched. Per germline, CDR1 SGHRS and CDR2 YFSETQ. CDR3 in DNA: TGCGCCAGCAGCTTCACCCGGGACAGGGGGGCCCCTACTGAAGCTTTCTTT. Amino acids: CASSFTRDRGAPTEAFF.

V is TRBV29-1 and J is TRBJ1-4; no clear D. This CDR3 is built from 14 residues. Germline CDR1 is SQVTM and CDR2 is ANQGSEA. V lost 0 bases, J lost 0 bases, and 5 bases lay in between. The CDR3 sequence: CSVEEIATNEKLFF. In DNA, the CDR3 is TGCAGCGTTGAAGAAATTGCAACTAATGAAAAACTGTTTTTT.

This chain uses TRBV7-2 with TRBJ1-2, with no clear D. The CDR3 is made up of 16 amino acids. Trimming took off 7 bases at V and 4 bases at J, with 22 bases between the two ends. Germline CDR1 reads SGHTA; CDR2 reads FQGNSA. The CDR3 here is CASTLGSSRTGYGYTF. The CDR3 nucleotides read TGTGCCAGCACCCTTGGGTCGTCCCGTACGGGCTATGGCTACACCTTC. The full variable domain, rest sourced from reference TRBV7-2 and TRBJ1-2, is GAGVSQSPSNKVTEKGKDVELRCDPISGHTALYWYRQSLGQGLEFLIYFQGNSAPDKSGLPSDRFSAERTGGSVSTLTIQRTQQEDSAVYLCASTLGSSRTGYGYTFGSGTRLTVV.

J is TRBJ1-3 and V is TRBV6-5; D unclear. V dropped 4 bases and J dropped 0 bases, with 10 bases sitting between them. CDR1 is MNHEY, CDR2 SVGAGI, per germline. The CDR3 extends over 15 amino acids. For the CDR3, the DNA is TGTGCCAGCAGTTTCAACGGCAACTCTGGAAACACCATATATTTT. Its protein product is CASSFNGNSGNTIYF.

This sequence joins TRBV6-6 and TRBJ2-1; a possible D gene is TRBD2 (6 bases). The V end was cut by 6 bases, the J end by 0 bases, with 15 bases between. Per germline, CDR1 MNHNY and CDR2 SVGAGI (reference sequence). CDR3 length equals 16 residues. CDR3 amino acids: CASSRLGSGSYNEQFF. DNA for the CDR3: TGTGCCAGCAGCCGGTTGGGTAGCGGCTCCTACAATGAGCAGTTCTTC.

V and J are TRBV30 and TRBJ1-6; no firm D call. Trimming left V 0 bases short and J 9 bases short, with 12 bases between. The CDR3 spans 14 residues. In germline, CDR1 is GTSNPN, CDR2 SVGIG (reference sequence). The chain's CDR3 is CAWSVFQPFSPLHF. The CDR3 DNA follows: TGTGCCTGGAGTGTTTTTCAACCTTTTTCACCCCTCCACTTT.

This chain joins TRBV5-1 and TRBJ2-7; D unresolved. Trimming stripped 2 bases from V and 5 bases from J, with 8 bases between. Looked up from germline, CDR1 is SGHRS and CDR2 is YFSETQ. The CDR3 length is 12 residues. CDR3 in amino acids: CASSFVDDEQYF. In nucleotides, the CDR3 is TGCGCCAGCAGCTTCGTTGACGACGAGCAGTACTTC.

The chain recombines TRBV6-5 with TRBJ2-2, with TRBD1 as a possible D gene (6 bases). Germline V lookup: CDR1 MNHEY, CDR2 SVGAGI. V lost 2 bases and J 5 bases, leaving 12 bases between the germline ends. The CDR3 loop spans 15 amino acids. The chain's CDR3 is CASSYGHQGTGELFF. The CDR3 region has the DNA TGTGCCAGCAGTTACGGACACCAGGGGACCGGGGAGCTGTTTTTT.

The rearrangement joins TRBV11-3 to TRBJ2-7; 7 nucleotides align to TRBD2. CDR1 and CDR2 (germline): SGHNT, YENEEA. The CDR3 has 13 residues. With 1 base clipped from V and 5 bases from J, the junction kept 2 bases outside the gene matches. CDR3 DNA sequence: TGTGCCAGCAGCTTAGGGGAGGGCCACGAGCAGTACTTC. Translation: CASSLGEGHEQYF.

This sequence joins TRBV19 and TRBJ2-1; possible D gene TRBD2, 5 bases. The germline V and J ends were trimmed by 3 bases and 8 bases, with 17 bases remaining between them. Per the germline V gene, CDR1 is LNHDA and CDR2 is SQIVND (reference sequence). The CDR3 extends over 15 amino acids. CDR3 sequence: CASSIQLVRSDEQFF. The CDR3 DNA follows: TGTGCCAGTAGTATCCAACTAGTTAGATCCGATGAGCAGTTCTTC.

The chain carries TRBV5-1 and TRBJ1-2, with 9 nucleotides matching TRBD1. Trimming at V came to 4 bases and at J to 8 bases, leaving 12 bases not matched to a gene. This CDR3 region has 15 residues. Germline V lookup: CDR1 SGHRS, CDR2 YFSETQ. CDR3 nucleotide sequence: TGCGCCAGCAGCACGGCCGGGACAGGGTTATGGGGCTACACCTTC. Its translation is CASSTAGTGLWGYTF.

The V gene is TRBV19, the J gene TRBJ2-1; perhaps TRBD2 as D (6 bases). The V end was cut by 2 bases, the J end by 0 bases, with 20 bases between. The CDR3 runs 19 residues. Germline lookup yields CDR1 LNHDA and CDR2 SQIVND (reference sequence). The CDR3 spells CASSIIAGRWLSSYNEQFF. The CDR3 DNA sequence: TGTGCCAGTAGTATAATTGCGGGACGGTGGCTAAGCTCCTACAATGAGCAGTTCTTC.

The V gene is TRBV28, the J gene TRBJ2-3; D perhaps matches TRBD1 (6 bases). V lost 6 bases and J lost 7, with 11 bases in between. CDR1 and CDR2 from the germline V gene are MDHEN and SYDVKM. The CDR3 consists of 12 residues. The CDR3 DNA follows: TGTGCCAGCAGCTCGGACAGCTATACGCAGTATTTT. It encodes CASSSDSYTQYF.

The chain links TRBV27 to TRBJ2-7, with a weak D call TRBD2 (7 bases). This CDR3 is 15 amino acids long. Trimming removed 6 bases from V and 0 bases from J, with 15 bases in between. Germline V gene lookup returns CDR1 MNHEY and CDR2 SMNVEV (reference sequence). The CDR3 sequence is CASSPRGEGSYEQYF. CDR3 in DNA: TGTGCCAGCAGCCCTAGGGGGGAGGGCTCCTACGAGCAGTACTTC.

The chain combines TRBV5-1 with TRBJ2-3; possibly TRBD1 for D (6 bases). The CDR3 has 16 amino acids. Trimming pared 5 bases from V and 10 bases from J, leaving 26 bases between. CDR1 and CDR2 (germline): SGHRS, YFSETQ. CDR3 region: CASRTAGSGPWGPQYF. CDR3 nucleotides: TGCGCCAGCAGGACGGCGGGCAGCGGCCCGTGGGGGCCGCAGTATTTT.